These T cell receptor beta chains were read from a single sample in a study of T cell repertoires in ileal Crohn's disease. Measured with immunoSEQ multiplex PCR; TCRdb has only the in-frame clones, and not every one. The sample lists some 10,000 clones, 70% to 80% seen once, with approximately 7% in the top ten. The sample consisted of ileal tissue. Receptor source: an adult with Crohn's disease. The CDR3 runs from the conserved cysteine through the conserved F or W. A D gene is named only where the DNA matches it firmly. For some rows the clone size is stated as once, few or many, or as a class when expanded; others skip it.

j_gene	d_gene	len	abundance	v_gene	CDR3nt	CDR3aa
TRBJ2-1	TRBD2	13	NA	TRBV2	TGTGCCACCCGAACTAGCGTACACAATGAGCAGTTCTTC	CATRTSVHNEQFF
TRBJ1-2	TRBD1	17	NA	TRBV4-2	TGTGCCAGCAGCCAAGAGTCACAGGGACAGGGGCTTTATGGCTACACCTTC	CASSQESQGQGLYGYTF
TRBJ1-2	TRBD1	14	once	TRBV29-1	TGCAGCGTTGGTCCCAGGGGGCTAGCGAGTGGCTACACCTTC	CSVGPRGLASGYTF
TRBJ2-7	NA	10	NA	TRBV29-1	TGCAGCGTCCAAAACTACGAGCAGTACTTC	CSVQNYEQYF
TRBJ1-2	TRBD1	16	NA	TRBV15	TGTGCCACCAGCAGGCGTCAGGGGGTCATGAACTATGGCTACACCTTC	CATSRRQGVMNYGYTF
TRBJ1-1	NA	14	NA	TRBV10-3	TGTGCCATCAGCAGGGGCGGTCAGAACACTGAAGCTTTCTTT	CAISRGGQNTEAFF
TRBJ1-5	NA	16	NA	TRBV19	TGTGCCAGTACCCCGGGGGGGCGGAATAACGTTCAGCCCCAGCATTTT	CASTPGGRNNVQPQHF
TRBJ1-2	NA	13	once	TRBV18	TGTGCCAGCTCCCAGGGCAGGAACTATGGCTACACCTTC	CASSQGRNYGYTF
TRBJ2-1	NA	14	NA	TRBV7-2	TGTGCCAGCAGCTTAGGGTCAGGGGTCAATGAGCAGTTCTTC	CASSLGSGVNEQFF
TRBJ2-2	NA	12	NA	TRBV10-3	TGTGCCATCGTTGACTACACCGGGGAGCTGTTTTTT	CAIVDYTGELFF
TRBJ2-2	TRBD1	16	NA	TRBV4-1	TGCGCCAGCAGAAAAGGACAGGCCGTGAACACCGGGGAGCTGTTTTTT	CASRKGQAVNTGELFF
TRBJ1-1	NA	15	NA	TRBV5-1	TGCGCCAGCAGCCCGTCGACTGGTCCGGAGGGTGAAGCTTTCTTT	CASSPSTGPEGEAFF
TRBJ2-1	TRBD1	15	NA	TRBV11-2	TGTGCCAGCAGCCCGACAGGGGATTCCTACAATGAGCAGTTCTTC	CASSPTGDSYNEQFF
TRBJ1-2	TRBD1	15	NA	TRBV7-9	TGTGCCAGCAGCTCCCCGCTGACAGGGACCTATGGCTACACCTTC	CASSSPLTGTYGYTF
TRBJ2-1	TRBD2	16	once	TRBV13	TGTGCCAGCAGCTTAGGCACTAGCGGGAGCTACAATGAGCAGTTCTTC	CASSLGTSGSYNEQFF
TRBJ1-1	NA	13	NA	TRBV6-1	TGTGCCAGCCAACAGGGTCGGAACACTGAAGCTTTCTTT	CASQQGRNTEAFF
TRBJ2-2	NA	13	NA	TRBV29-1	TGCAGCGTTGTTGTCGGTTACACCGGGGAGCTGTTTTTT	CSVVVGYTGELFF
TRBJ1-1	NA	16	NA	TRBV4-1	TGCGCCAGCCTTCTCGTCCCAGGCAGGGCAAACACTGAAGCTTTCTTT	CASLLVPGRANTEAFF
TRBJ2-5	NA	13	few	TRBV6-1	TGTGCCAGCAGTGTTGGGCCGCAAGAGACCCAGTACTTC	CASSVGPQETQYF
TRBJ2-1	TRBD2	16	few	TRBV7-8	TGTGCCAGCAGCTCCAGGGCGGGGGGGCATCCCAATGAGCAGTTCTTC	CASSSRAGGHPNEQFF
TRBJ2-7	TRBD2	13	NA	TRBV7-2	TGTGCCAGCAGCTGGGGGGGTACCTACGAGCAGTACTTC	CASSWGGTYEQYF
TRBJ1-5	NA	13	NA	TRBV6-1	TGTGCCAGCAGCGAAACTTACCCGCAGCCCCAGCATTTT	CASSETYPQPQHF
TRBJ1-6	NA	15	few	TRBV27	TGTGCCAGCAGTTTCGGGACAAGAGGTAATTCACCCCTCCACTTT	CASSFGTRGNSPLHF
TRBJ2-2	TRBD1	14	NA	TRBV29-1	TGCAGCGTCCAAGGACAGGGGAACACCGGGGAGCTGTTTTTT	CSVQGQGNTGELFF
TRBJ1-1	TRBD1	19	NA	TRBV6-4	TGTGCCAGCAGTGACCGGGACAGGGGTCCGGCGGCGGGGGACACTGAAGCTTTCTTT	CASSDRDRGPAAGDTEAFF
TRBJ2-1	NA	13	few	TRBV5-1	TGCGCCAGCAGCTTGAAGGACAGCTCTGAGCAGTTCTTC	CASSLKDSSEQFF
TRBJ1-4	NA	15	NA	TRBV15	TGTGCCACCAGCAGTGCTTCGGGGTATGGTGAAAAACTGTTTTTT	CATSSASGYGEKLFF
TRBJ1-2	NA	14	NA	TRBV21-1	TGTGCCAGCAGCAAAGGGGAGGCCTGCTATGGCTACACCTTC	CASSKGEACYGYTF
TRBJ2-2	TRBD1	19	NA	TRBV27	TGTGCCAGCAGTTTGAGGAACCGCGCCGGGACAGCGAACACCGGGGAGCTGTTTTTT	CASSLRNRAGTANTGELFF
TRBJ1-1	TRBD1	14	NA	TRBV5-1	TGCGCCAGCAGCGTGACAGGGACGAACACTGAAGCTTTCTTT	CASSVTGTNTEAFF
TRBJ2-2	NA	12	NA	TRBV7-7	TGTGCCAGCAGCTCGGACACCGGGGAGCTGTTTTTT	CASSSDTGELFF
TRBJ1-1	NA	14	NA	TRBV5-1	TGCGCCAGCAGCTTACAACCGGAGAGGACTGAAGCTTTCTTT	CASSLQPERTEAFF
TRBJ1-5	TRBD1	15	NA	TRBV6-1	TGTGCCAGCAGCACAGGGGTCGGGAGCAATCAGCCCCAGCATTTT	CASSTGVGSNQPQHF
TRBJ2-5	NA	15	NA	TRBV7-7	TGTGCCAGCAGCTTAAGCAGGGCCCTGGGAGAGACCCAGTACTTC	CASSLSRALGETQYF
TRBJ1-3	NA	15	few	TRBV13	TGTGCCAGCAGCTTAGGACACCTCATTGGAAACACCATATATTTT	CASSLGHLIGNTIYF
TRBJ2-3	TRBD1	13	NA	TRBV30	TGTGCCTGGAGTGGCCGGGACAGAGAGACGCAGTATTTT	CAWSGRDRETQYF
TRBJ2-3	NA	12	NA	TRBV14	TGTGCCAGCAGCCAAGAGTACAATACGCAGTATTTT	CASSQEYNTQYF
TRBJ1-2	NA	12	NA	TRBV29-1	TGCAGCGTTGAGACGCCGGGATATGGCTACACCTTC	CSVETPGYGYTF
TRBJ2-3	TRBD2	16	once	TRBV4-1	TGCGCCAGCAGCCAAACATTAGCGGGGGGTACAGATACGCAGTATTTT	CASSQTLAGGTDTQYF
TRBJ1-1	NA	14	NA	TRBV5-1	TGCGCCAGCAGCTTGGCGGGTGGTGGTACTGAAGCTTTCTTT	CASSLAGGGTEAFF
TRBJ1-1	NA	13	NA	TRBV6-1	TGTGCCAGCAGTGGATACAGGAACACTGAAGCTTTCTTT	CASSGYRNTEAFF
TRBJ1-4	NA	11	NA	TRBV20-1	TGCAGTACCAGGGGCGGTGAAAAACTGTTTTTT	CSTRGGEKLFF
TRBJ1-4	NA	11	few	TRBV20-1	TGCAGTGCTAGACGGGGTGAAAAACTGTTTTTT	CSARRGEKLFF
TRBJ1-4	TRBD1	14	NA	TRBV5-1	TGCGCCAGCGAGTCCGGGACAGGGGATGAAAAACTGTTTTTT	CASESGTGDEKLFF
TRBJ2-7	TRBD2	14	once	TRBV29-1	TGCAGCGTTACCCCTAGCGGGGGGTCCTACGAGCAGTACTTC	CSVTPSGGSYEQYF
TRBJ2-7	NA	14	NA	TRBV15	TGTGCCACCAGCAGAGATGTGTCTAAACAGCCCGGGTACTTC	CATSRDVSKQPGYF
TRBJ2-1	NA	14	few	TRBV7-9	TGTGCCAGCAGCTTAACAGGAGCTACCAATGAGCAGTTCTTC	CASSLTGATNEQFF
TRBJ1-6	NA	15	once	TRBV6-5	TGTGCCAGCCGACAGGCAAAACTTTATAATTCACCCCTCCACTTT	CASRQAKLYNSPLHF
TRBJ2-2	NA	15	NA	TRBV15	TGTGCCACCAGCAAGGGGACATTTAACACCGGGGAGCTGTTTTTT	CATSKGTFNTGELFF
TRBJ1-5	TRBD1	14	NA	TRBV18	TGTGCCAGCTCATCCGGGACAGCAGATCAGCCCCAGCATTTT	CASSSGTADQPQHF
TRBJ1-2	TRBD1	13	NA	TRBV7-9	TGTGCCAGCAGTGAGGGACAGGGTTATGGCTACACCTTC	CASSEGQGYGYTF
TRBJ2-7	TRBD2	15	once	TRBV19	TGTGCCAGTAGTCTTCGGACTAGCGGAGCCTACGAGCAGTACTTC	CASSLRTSGAYEQYF